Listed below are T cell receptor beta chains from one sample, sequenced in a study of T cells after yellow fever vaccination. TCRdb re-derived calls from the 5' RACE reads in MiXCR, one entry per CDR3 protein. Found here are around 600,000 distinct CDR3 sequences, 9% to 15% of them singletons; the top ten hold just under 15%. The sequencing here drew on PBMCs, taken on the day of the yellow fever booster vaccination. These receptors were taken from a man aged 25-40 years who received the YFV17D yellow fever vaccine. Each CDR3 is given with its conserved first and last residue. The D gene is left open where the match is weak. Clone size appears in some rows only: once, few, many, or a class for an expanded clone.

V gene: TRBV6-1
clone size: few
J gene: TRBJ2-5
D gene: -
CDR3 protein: CASMRDAGETQYF
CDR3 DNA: TGTGCCAGCATGCGGGACGCAGGGGAGACCCAGTACTTC

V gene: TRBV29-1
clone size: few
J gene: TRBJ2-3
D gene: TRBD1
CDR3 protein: CSADTFPGGDTQYF
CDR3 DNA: TGCAGCGCAGATACCTTCCCAGGGGGAGATACGCAGTATTTT

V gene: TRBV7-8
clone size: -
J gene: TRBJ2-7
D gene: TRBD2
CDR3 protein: CATRLATYEQYF
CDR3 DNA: TGTGCCACCCGACTAGCGACCTACGAGCAGTACTTC

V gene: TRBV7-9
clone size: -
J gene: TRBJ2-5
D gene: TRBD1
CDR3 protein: CASSLQGQEQETQYF
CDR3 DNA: TGTGCCAGCAGCCTCCAGGGACAGGAGCAAGAGACCCAGTACTTC

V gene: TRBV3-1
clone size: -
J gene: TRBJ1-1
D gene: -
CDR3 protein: CASRQTDRETEAFF
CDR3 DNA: TGTGCCAGCAGACAGACGGATAGGGAGACTGAAGCTTTCTTT

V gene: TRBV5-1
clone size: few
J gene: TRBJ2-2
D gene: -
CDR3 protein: CASRIQAGNTGELFF
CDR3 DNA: TGCGCCAGCAGGATACAGGCGGGGAACACCGGGGAGCTGTTTTTT

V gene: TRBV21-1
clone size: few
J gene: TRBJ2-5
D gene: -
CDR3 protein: CASTKKGSQLAQYF
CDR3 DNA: TGTGCCAGCACGAAGAAGGGTAGCCAGTTGGCCCAGTACTTC

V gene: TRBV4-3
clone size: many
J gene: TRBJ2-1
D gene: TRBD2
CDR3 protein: CASSLQAGGPIDEQFF
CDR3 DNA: TGCGCCAGCAGCCTTCAAGCGGGAGGGCCGATAGATGAGCAGTTCTTC

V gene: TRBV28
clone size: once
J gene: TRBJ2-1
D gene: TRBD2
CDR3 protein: CASSSLSGAGGEQFF
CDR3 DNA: TGTGCCAGCAGCTCCCTCTCTGGAGCGGGAGGTGAGCAGTTCTTC

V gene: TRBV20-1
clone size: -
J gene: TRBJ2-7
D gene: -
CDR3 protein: CSARGSWDLRAGTYEQYF
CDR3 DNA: TGCAGTGCTAGAGGATCTTGGGACCTCCGTGCGGGGACCTACGAGCAGTACTTC

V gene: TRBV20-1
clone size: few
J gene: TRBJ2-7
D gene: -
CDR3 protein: CSASRDRYEQYF
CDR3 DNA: TGCAGTGCTAGCCGGGACCGCTACGAGCAGTACTTC

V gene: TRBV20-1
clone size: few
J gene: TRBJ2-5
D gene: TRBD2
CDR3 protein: CSARNPLAGETQYF
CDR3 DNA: TGCAGTGCTAGAAATCCGCTAGCGGGAGAGACCCAGTACTTC

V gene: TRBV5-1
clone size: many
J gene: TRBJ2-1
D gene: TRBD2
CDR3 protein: CASSLVGTSEYNEQFF
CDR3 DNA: TGCGCCAGCAGCTTGGTCGGGACTAGCGAGTACAATGAGCAGTTCTTC

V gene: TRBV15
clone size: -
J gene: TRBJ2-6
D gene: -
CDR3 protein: CATSLSGANVLTF
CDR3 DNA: TGTGCCACCAGCCTGTCTGGGGCCAACGTCCTGACTTTC

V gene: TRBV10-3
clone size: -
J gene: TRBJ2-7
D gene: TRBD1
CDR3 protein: CAISIGGHEQYF
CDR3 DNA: TGTGCCATCAGTATAGGGGGCCACGAGCAGTACTTC

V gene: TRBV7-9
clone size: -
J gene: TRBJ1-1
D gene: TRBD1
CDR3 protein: CASSLDRRWTDEAFF
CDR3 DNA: TGTGCCAGCAGCCTGGACAGGAGATGGACCGATGAAGCTTTCTTT

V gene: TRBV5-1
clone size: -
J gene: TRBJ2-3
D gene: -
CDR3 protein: CASSSARHTQYF
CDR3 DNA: TGCGCCAGCAGCTCGGCCCGGCATACGCAGTATTTT

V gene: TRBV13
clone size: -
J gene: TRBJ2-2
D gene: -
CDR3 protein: CASSSALGVGELFF
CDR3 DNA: TGTGCCAGCTCGAGTGCCCTGGGAGTCGGGGAGCTGTTTTTT

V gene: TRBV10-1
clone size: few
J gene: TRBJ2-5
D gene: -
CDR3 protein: CASSENRGGTQYF
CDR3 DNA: TGCGCCAGCAGTGAAAACAGGGGGGGGACCCAGTACTTC

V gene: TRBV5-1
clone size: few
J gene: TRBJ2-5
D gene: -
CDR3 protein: CASSKGIAETQYF
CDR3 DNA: TGCGCCAGCAGTAAGGGGATAGCGGAGACCCAGTACTTC

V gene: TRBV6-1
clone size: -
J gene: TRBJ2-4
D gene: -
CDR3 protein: CASTQDPRNIQYF
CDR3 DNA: TGTGCCAGCACCCAAGACCCGAGAAACATTCAGTACTTC

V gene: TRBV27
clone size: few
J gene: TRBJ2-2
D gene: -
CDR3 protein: CASSLWKRGSTGELFF
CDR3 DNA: TGTGCCAGCAGTTTATGGAAAAGGGGAAGCACCGGGGAGCTGTTTTTT

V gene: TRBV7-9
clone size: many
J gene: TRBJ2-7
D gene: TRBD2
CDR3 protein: CASSSGLAGVWVEQYF
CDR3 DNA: TGTGCCAGCAGCTCAGGACTAGCGGGAGTTTGGGTCGAGCAGTACTTC

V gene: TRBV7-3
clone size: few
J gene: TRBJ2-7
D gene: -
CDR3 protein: CASSLTVGIEQYF
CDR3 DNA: TGTGCCAGCAGCTTAACTGTAGGGATCGAGCAGTACTTC

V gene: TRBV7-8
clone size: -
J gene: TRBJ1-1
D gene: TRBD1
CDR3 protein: CASSSDRGDTEAFF
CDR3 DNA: TGTGCCAGCAGCTCGGACAGGGGTGACACTGAAGCTTTCTTT

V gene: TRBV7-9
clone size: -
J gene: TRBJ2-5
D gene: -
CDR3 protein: CASTLFLGRQETQYF
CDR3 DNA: TGTGCCAGCACCCTTTTCTTAGGGAGGCAAGAGACCCAGTACTTC

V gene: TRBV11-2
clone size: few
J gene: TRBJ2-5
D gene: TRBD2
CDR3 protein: CASSPMGLAGGQETQYF
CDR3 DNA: TGTGCCAGCAGCCCGATGGGACTAGCGGGAGGGCAAGAGACCCAGTACTTC

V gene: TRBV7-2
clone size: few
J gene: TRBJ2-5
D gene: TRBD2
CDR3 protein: CASSPGLAGASETQYF
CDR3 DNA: TGTGCCAGCAGCCCGGGACTAGCGGGAGCTTCTGAGACCCAGTACTTC

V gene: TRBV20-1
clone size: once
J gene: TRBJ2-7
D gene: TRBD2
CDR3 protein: CSANPHRAGGEQYF
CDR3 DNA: TGCAGTGCTAATCCCCACCGAGCGGGAGGCGAGCAGTACTTC

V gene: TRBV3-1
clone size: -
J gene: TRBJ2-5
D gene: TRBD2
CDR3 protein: CASSKAGGQETQYF
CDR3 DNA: TGTGCCAGCAGTAAAGCGGGAGGGCAAGAGACCCAGTACTTC

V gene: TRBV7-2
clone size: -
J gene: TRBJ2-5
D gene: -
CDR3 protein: CASSTPSQETQYF
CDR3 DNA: TGTGCCAGCAGCACTCCCAGCCAAGAGACCCAGTACTTC

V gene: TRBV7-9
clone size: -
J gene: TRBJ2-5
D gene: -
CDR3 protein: CASLSGWKSQETQYF
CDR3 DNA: TGTGCCAGCCTTAGTGGCTGGAAAAGTCAAGAGACCCAGTACTTC

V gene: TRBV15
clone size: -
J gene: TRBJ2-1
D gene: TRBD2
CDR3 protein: CATSRPVAGEVGEQFF
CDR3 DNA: TGTGCCACCAGCCGGCCTGTAGCGGGAGAGGTAGGGGAGCAGTTCTTC

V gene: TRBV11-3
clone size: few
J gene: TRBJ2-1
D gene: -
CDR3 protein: CASSLDHWRNEQFF
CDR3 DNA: TGTGCCAGCAGCTTAGATCATTGGCGCAATGAGCAGTTCTTC

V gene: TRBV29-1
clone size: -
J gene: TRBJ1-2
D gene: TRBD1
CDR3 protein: CSVEMRQGLGYTF
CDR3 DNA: TGCAGCGTTGAAATGCGACAGGGGCTTGGCTACACCTTC

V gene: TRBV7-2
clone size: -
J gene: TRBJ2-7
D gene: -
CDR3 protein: CASSRDHLEQYF
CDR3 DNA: TGTGCCAGCAGCCGAGATCATCTGGAGCAGTACTTC

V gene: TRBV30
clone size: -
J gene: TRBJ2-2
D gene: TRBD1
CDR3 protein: CACQGQEYTGELFF
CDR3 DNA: TGTGCCTGCCAGGGACAGGAATACACCGGGGAGCTGTTTTTT

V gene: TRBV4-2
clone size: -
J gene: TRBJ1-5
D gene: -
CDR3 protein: CASSQEGTRNQPQHF
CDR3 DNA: TGTGCCAGCAGCCAAGAGGGGACAAGGAATCAGCCCCAGCATTTT

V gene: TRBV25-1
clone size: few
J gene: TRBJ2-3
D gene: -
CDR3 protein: CASLATVFGTDTQYF
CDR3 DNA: TGTGCCAGCCTCGCGACGGTTTTCGGAACAGATACGCAGTATTTT

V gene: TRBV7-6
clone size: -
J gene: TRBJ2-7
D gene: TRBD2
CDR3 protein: CASSLAGTSGPKSYEQYF
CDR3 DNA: TGTGCCAGCAGCTTAGCGGGGACTAGCGGGCCAAAGTCCTACGAGCAGTACTTC

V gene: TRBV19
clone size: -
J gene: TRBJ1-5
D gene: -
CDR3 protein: CASSIVREVTNQPQHF
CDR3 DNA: TGTGCCAGTAGTATAGTGAGGGAGGTGACCAATCAGCCCCAGCATTTT

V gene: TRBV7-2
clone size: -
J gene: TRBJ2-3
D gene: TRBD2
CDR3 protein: CASSLGGGGWLYF
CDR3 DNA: TGTGCCAGCAGCTTGGGGGGGGGAGGCTGGTTATATTTT

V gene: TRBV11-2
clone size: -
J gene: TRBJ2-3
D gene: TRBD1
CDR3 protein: CASSDGTGRSDTQYF
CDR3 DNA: TGTGCCAGCAGCGACGGGACAGGGCGATCAGATACGCAGTATTTT

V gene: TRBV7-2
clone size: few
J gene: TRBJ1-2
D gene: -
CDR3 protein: CASSFGLSQNYYGYTF
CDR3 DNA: TGTGCCAGCAGCTTTGGCCTTAGCCAGAACTACTATGGCTACACCTTC

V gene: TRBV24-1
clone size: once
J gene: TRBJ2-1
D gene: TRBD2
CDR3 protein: CATSDLAGEPPLFF
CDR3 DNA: TGTGCCACCAGTGACCTAGCGGGAGAACCCCCGTTGTTCTTC

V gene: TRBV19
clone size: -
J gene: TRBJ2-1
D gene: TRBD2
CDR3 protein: CASSPLLAGGLGAHNEQFF
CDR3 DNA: TGTGCCAGTAGTCCGTTACTAGCGGGAGGTCTTGGGGCACACAATGAGCAGTTCTTC

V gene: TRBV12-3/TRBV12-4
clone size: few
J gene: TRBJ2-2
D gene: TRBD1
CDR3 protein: CASKGQGTNTGELFF
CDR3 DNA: TGTGCCAGCAAGGGACAGGGGACGAACACCGGGGAGCTGTTTTTT

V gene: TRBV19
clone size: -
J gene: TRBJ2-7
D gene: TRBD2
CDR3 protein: CASSIYAGDYEQYF
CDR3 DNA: TGTGCCAGTAGTATATACGCGGGAGATTACGAGCAGTACTTC

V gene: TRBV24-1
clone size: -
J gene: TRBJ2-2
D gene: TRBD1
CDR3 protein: CATSEGTGYGGELFF
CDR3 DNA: TGTGCCACCAGTGAGGGGACAGGGTATGGCGGGGAGCTGTTTTTT